This TCR beta chain emerged from a study of shared clonotypes between healthy human individuals (dated by TCRdb to 2018 to 2021). Notes on the research overall: The cohort comprised a couple of women and a few men aged 18 to 49 years. For each donor, CD4 naive and CD4 memory were each run on three plates, CD8 naive on two plates, and CD8 memory on one plate. Blood TCR repertoires of five healthy adults were deeply sequenced to estimate repertoire size and the extent of clonotype sharing between individuals. To increase sequencing depth and limit assay-specific biases, different laboratories used diverse techniques to prepare libraries and sequence TCR repertoires. Leukapheresis yielded between about 0.85 and 10 billion PBMCs per donor. What the research found in general, with its limitations: Larger estimated clonotype richness was generally found for naive subsets than for memory subsets. Sampling was limited to blood, and TCR repertoires in tissue likely differ from TCR repertoires in blood. Based on pairwise subsampling, the degree of clonotype sharing among donors was expected to be affected by sequencing depth. Because the study included a small number of donors, the genetic and exposure-history diversity represented was limited. Roughly 5.2% of naive CD4, 3% to 4% of naive CD8, about 2.1% of memory CD4, and 0.4% of memory CD8 clonotypes were shared across several donors. Incomplete sequencing was indicated by rarefaction of sorted-subset datasets, despite the large sequencing depth. Compared with non-shared clonotypes, clonotypes shared by all four sorted-subset donors had higher generation probabilities.

Using the deep immunoSEQ assay, TCR CDR3 regions were amplified from genomic DNA by multiplex PCR. Extracted genomic DNA from each cell subset was spread evenly across all wells of several immunoSEQ 96-well plates, with each plate serving as a replicate. For sorted subsets, about 210 ng of genomic DNA, equivalent to 30,000 or so T cell genomes, went into each replicate PCR. The purified libraries were quantified using a Qubit 3.0 fluorometer, sized with a Bioanalyzer 2100, and then quantified again using the KAPA Library Quantification kit. Every immunoSEQ 96-well plate was sequenced on a dedicated single-read 150-cycle Illumina NextSeq 550 flow cell. As for how the authors treated the data: Because the immunoSEQ output held only junctional sequences and lacked quality scores, the filtering could not match the filtering applied to full-length reads. Sequences were annotated with PyIR, a Python wrapper for IgBLAST v1.9, using IMGT germline references to assign V/J genes and CDR3. Any read was removed if the V/J assignment was weak (E-value above 1e-6), the CDR3 was missing, or the read contained stop codons, out-of-frame junctions, or ambiguous translated residues. A V3J clonotype was defined by an identical inferred V gene, J gene, and CDR3 amino acid sequence. Percentage overlap between repertoires was computed as shared unique clonotypes divided by the size of the smaller repertoire. Richness of each repertoire was evaluated using RTK rarefaction, the Chao1 estimator, and Recon v2.1 estimates of unobserved clonotypes. Generation probabilities for all TCRbeta clonotypes obtained by the gDNA method from a handful of donors were computed using OLGA. Entries here come from immuneACCESS through TCRdb and include only in-frame sequences with V and J called. Some clones fail to appear in such tables; in the studies checked, an unresolved V gene covers under half of the shortfall, and the cause of the remainder is unknown. From that table come the V and J calls and clone size; the DNA was used to work out D and trimming. Across this sample there are some 240,000 clones, with approximately 65% seen only once. 8.5% to 14% of the sample goes to the ten largest clones.

Points on this clone: The antigen it binds to is not known. Nothing much larger sits one base from this clone, and base qualities are not available.

The CDR3 numbers 15 residues from cysteine through phenylalanine. The retained sequence is limited to the CDR3, 45 bases, with the frame set at the first base. CDR1 and CDR2 (SEHNR, FQNEAQ) derive from the germline V gene (reference sequence). Between the V and J ends, shortened by 5 bases and 4 bases respectively, the junction contains 17 bases. Healthy HIV-negative adults with no recently reported acute infections or vaccinations were included as donors. Every donor was a Caucasian adult living in Nashville, Tennessee, USA. CD4+ T cells were enriched by magnetic negative selection; naive cells were then positively selected on CD45RA, and the negative fraction formed the memory subset. After blood collection by leukapheresis, PBMCs were isolated using Ficoll-Histopaque density gradient centrifugation and then cryopreserved in the vapor phase of liquid nitrogen. Analytical flow cytometry was used to check the purity and quantity of every magnetically sorted T cell population. Genomic DNA was isolated from every sorted fraction and measured by UV absorbance on a Nanodrop 2000c.

The TCR sequence derives from a man aged 25-45 years in good health. The sample comprised memory CD4+ T cells sorted from blood. What this sample's cell subset or site label stands for: CD45RA-negative fraction. The rearrangement joined TRBV7-9 to TRBJ1-1; no D gene is confidently identified. The bases are TGTGCCAGCAGCCCCCGTTCCAAGGGCAGCACTGAAGCTTTCTTT. Translated, this is CASSPRSKGSTEAFF.